The present TCR beta chain was sequenced within a study of blood T cell repertoires in COVID-19. Looked up from germline, CDR1 is MNHEY and CDR2 is SVGAGI. CDR3 size: 15 residues. With 2 bases removed from V and 6 bases from J, the gap between germline ends came to 15 bases. Assay used: immunoSEQ multiplex PCR; TCRdb lists only in-frame clones, some missing. The profile shows 150,000 or so clones, over 80% of them singletons. The genes are TRBV6-5 and TRBJ2-3, with TRBD1 as a possible D gene (5 bases). This sequence originates from a man in his 70s who had been exposed to COVID-19. What was sequenced was PBMCs or T cells enriched from blood (not recorded which). In nucleotides, the CDR3 is TGTGCCAGCAGTTACCTTGCAAAGGGGTCCGATACGCAGTATTTT. This translates into CASSYLAKGSDTQYF.